A single sample is the source of the 20 T cell receptor beta chains below, sequenced in a study of T cells in Graves' hyperthyroidism and ophthalmopathy. Amplified regions were TCR beta CDR3 sequences from RNA transcripts. Researchers ran a first-round RT-PCR on the TCR CDR3 using the HTBI primer set. TCRdb processed the multiplex PCR reads anew with MiXCR; each CDR3 protein has one entry. This sample has 380,000 or so distinct CDR3 sequences, with about 19% found just once. Sequencing was carried out using blood. The source is a woman aged 18-35 years with Graves' hyperthyroidism.

This clonotype was observed at least ten times. The chain has TRBV28 and TRBJ1-5; D perhaps matches TRBD1 (6 bases). The CDR3 spans 15 residues. Trimming took 2 bases from V and 2 from J, leaving 10 bases between them. Germline V CDR1 and CDR2: MDHEN, SYDVKM. DNA of the CDR3: TGTGCCAGCAGTTTAATAGGGGGAGGCAATCAGCCCCAGCATTTT. Translated: CASSLIGGGNQPQHF.

A few counts support this clonotype. The chain recombines TRBV6-1 with TRBJ1-1; D perhaps matches TRBD1 (5 bases). The CDR3 runs to 11 residues. Germline CDR1 MNHNS, CDR2 SASEGT. V lost 6 bases and J lost 8, with 10 bases in between. CDR3 sequence reads: CASRGREEAFF. The CDR3 DNA follows: TGTGCCAGCAGGGGACGGGAAGAAGCTTTCTTT.

CDR3 region: CASSWGHGLYGYTF. The CDR3 DNA follows: TGTGCCAGCAGCTGGGGACATGGACTTTATGGCTACACCTTC. The rearrangement links TRBV27 to TRBJ1-2, with TRBD1 as a possible D gene (6 bases). The CDR3 has 14 amino acids. V lost 6 bases, J lost 5 bases, and 16 bases lay in between. Germline CDR1 is MNHEY and CDR2 is SMNVEV (reference sequence).

This clonotype came up many times. The chain carries TRBV6-5 and TRBJ2-7, with D unresolved. The germline V gene has CDR1 MNHEY and CDR2 SVGAGI. This CDR3 has 13 amino acids. V lost 8 bases and J lost 6, with 17 bases in between. CDR3 sequence reads: CASQKENSGEQYF. The CDR3 nucleotides are TGTGCCAGCCAAAAAGAGAATTCCGGCGAGCAGTACTTC.

This clonotype was observed many times. V usage is TRBV12-3 or TRBV12-4 and J usage is TRBJ2-7; D is unresolved. The CDR3 is 15 amino acids. V lost 6 bases and J 0 bases, leaving 15 bases between the germline ends. The CDR3: CASSQEIGRSYEQYF. The DNA of the CDR3 is TGTGCCAGCAGCCAAGAGATAGGACGCTCCTACGAGCAGTACTTC.

This clonotype was counted at least ten times. The chain uses TRBV2 and TRBJ1-5; no clear D gene. V lost 6 bases, J lost 5 bases, and 17 bases lay in between. The V gene's germline CDR1 is SNHLY and CDR2 FYNNEI. There are 15 residues in the CDR3. CDR3 in amino acids: CASRFSTMGDQPQHF. The CDR3 DNA follows: TGTGCCAGCAGGTTCAGTACAATGGGTGATCAGCCCCAGCATTTT.

This clonotype was observed at least ten times. The chain couples TRBV27 to TRBJ1-2; possible D gene TRBD1, 6 bases. V lost 5 bases and J 3 bases, leaving 13 bases between the germline ends. This CDR3 is 14 amino acids long. CDR1 and CDR2 from the germline V gene are MNHEY and SMNVEV (reference sequence). The chain's CDR3 is CASSLRQEHYGYTF. The DNA for the CDR3 is TGTGCCAGCAGTCTCAGACAGGAGCACTATGGCTACACCTTC.

The V call is TRBV6-1, the J call TRBJ2-7; no definite D call. Germline CDR1 and CDR2: MNHNS and SASEGT. The CDR3 length is 14 residues. Between the trimmed V and J ends, which lost 2 bases and 4 bases, there was a span of 12 bases. The CDR3 here is CASSEMTDLYEQYF. The CDR3 DNA is TGTGCCAGCAGTGAAATGACGGATCTTTACGAGCAGTACTTC.

This clonotype was seen a single time. This sequence joins TRBV12-5 and TRBJ1-1; D is possibly TRBD1 (5 bases). The length of the CDR3 is 14 residues. Germline CDR1 and CDR2: LGHNT and FRNRAP. Trimming shortened V by 1 base and J by 1 base, and 7 bases separated the two germline ends. CDR3 coding DNA: TGTGCTAGTGGTTTGGCAGGGCGGAACACTGAAGCTTTCTTT. It is translated as CASGLAGRNTEAFF.

CDR3 loop: CASSPPGRHSYEQYF. DNA for the CDR3: TGTGCCAGCAGTCCCCCGGGAAGGCACTCCTACGAGCAGTACTTC. The gene calls are TRBV12-3 or TRBV12-4 and TRBJ2-7; possibly TRBD2 for D (5 bases). V lost 5 bases to trimming and J lost 0 bases, with 14 bases between them. The length of the CDR3 is 15 residues.

This clonotype has at least ten counts. J is TRBJ2-3 and V is TRBV29-1; D remains unclear. CDR1 and CDR2 (germline): SQVTM, ANQGSEA. V lost 6 bases, J lost 4 bases, and 14 bases lay in between. The CDR3 extends over 13 amino acids. In DNA form, the CDR3 reads TGCAGCGTCGTCATGAACGTGGCAGATACGCAGTATTTT. Protein product: CSVVMNVADTQYF.

This clonotype was picked up many times. This sequence joins TRBV12-3 or TRBV12-4 and TRBJ2-7; D remains unclear. The CDR3 runs 11 residues. Trimming removed 2 bases from V and 6 bases from J, with 5 bases in between. The CDR3 region is CASSLSVEQYF. The CDR3 DNA is TGTGCCAGCAGTTTAAGTGTCGAGCAGTACTTC.

In this sample, this clonotype turned up a few times. The chain uses TRBV11-2 and TRBJ2-7; either TRBD1 or TRBD2 may fit D (5 bases each). The ends were cut back, 5 bases at V and 0 bases at J, with 17 bases in the middle. Germline-derived CDR1 and CDR2 are SGHAT and FQNNGV. The CDR3 runs 16 residues. Here the CDR3 DNA reads TGTGCCAGCAGCACAAATGCCGGGGCCCTCTCCTACGAGCAGTACTTC. Translating gives CASSTNAGALSYEQYF.

In its sample, this clonotype was seen once. CDR3 coding DNA: TGTGCCAGCAGCGACACGTACCGGGACAGCCAAGAGACCCAGTACTTC. This sequence encodes CASSDTYRDSQETQYF. The genes are TRBV6-1 and TRBJ2-5; 7 positions match TRBD1. Per germline, CDR1 MNHNS and CDR2 SASEGT. The CDR3 is 16 residues long. The junction had 11 bases not matched to a gene; V was cut back by 6 bases and J by 1 base.

J is TRBJ1-6 and V is TRBV5-1, with D maybe TRBD1 (5 bases). From germline, CDR1 is SGHRS and CDR2 YFSETQ. The V end was cut by 0 bases, the J end by 2 bases, with 6 bases between. The CDR3 consists of 15 residues. The CDR3 coding sequence is TGCGCCAGCAGCTTGGAAGGGGCCTATAATTCACCCCTCCACTTT. Translated: CASSLEGAYNSPLHF.

This clonotype was recorded many times. The chain uses TRBV20-1 and TRBJ1-2; 11 bases agree with TRBD1. There are 14 residues in the CDR3. Germline loops: CDR1 DFQATT, CDR2 SNEGSKA (reference sequence). Losses at the gene ends were 1 base for V and 7 bases for J; bases not matched to a gene: 5. In DNA form, the CDR3 reads TGCAGTGCTAGAGTCGGGACAGGGGGAGGTGGCTACACCTTC. Amino acid sequence: CSARVGTGGGGYTF.

To note about this clonotype: Mismatch with germline at one junction end may stem from a read error. CDR3 sequence reads: CASGLGQGNSEAFF. In nucleotides, the CDR3 is TGTGCTAGTGGTTTGGGGCAGGGGAACAGTGAAGCTTTCTTT. The V gene is TRBV12-5, the J gene TRBJ1-1; possible D gene TRBD1, 6 bases. CDR1 LGHNT and CDR2 FRNRAP come from the germline V gene. This CDR3 region has 14 residues.

This chain joins TRBV6-2 or TRBV6-3 and TRBJ1-5; D call uncertain. Trimming removed 4 bases from V and 10 bases from J, with 23 bases in between. The CDR3 extends over 16 amino acids. Germline-derived CDR1 and CDR2 are MNHEY and SVGEGT. This chain's CDR3 is CASSFDPSPDSVPQHF. CDR3 nucleotides: TGTGCCAGCAGTTTTGACCCCTCGCCCGACTCGGTCCCCCAGCATTTT.

The chain links TRBV12-3 or TRBV12-4 to TRBJ1-1; a weak D match, TRBD1 (5 bases). V lost 6 bases to trimming and J lost 4 bases, with 12 bases between them. The CDR3 totals 13 residues. CDR3 protein: CASRTTQGTEAFF. The CDR3 region has the DNA TGTGCCAGCAGGACGACGCAGGGCACTGAAGCTTTCTTT.

This clonotype was counted once. The chain employs TRBV5-1 and TRBJ1-2; 8 nucleotides agree with TRBD1. J lost 4 bases, V lost 4 bases, and 12 bases had no gene match. There are 16 residues in the CDR3. Germline CDR1 is SGHRS and CDR2 is YFSETQ. CDR3 protein: CASSATADRASYGYTF. The CDR3 nucleotides read TGCGCCAGCAGCGCCACGGCGGACAGGGCGAGCTATGGCTACACCTTC.